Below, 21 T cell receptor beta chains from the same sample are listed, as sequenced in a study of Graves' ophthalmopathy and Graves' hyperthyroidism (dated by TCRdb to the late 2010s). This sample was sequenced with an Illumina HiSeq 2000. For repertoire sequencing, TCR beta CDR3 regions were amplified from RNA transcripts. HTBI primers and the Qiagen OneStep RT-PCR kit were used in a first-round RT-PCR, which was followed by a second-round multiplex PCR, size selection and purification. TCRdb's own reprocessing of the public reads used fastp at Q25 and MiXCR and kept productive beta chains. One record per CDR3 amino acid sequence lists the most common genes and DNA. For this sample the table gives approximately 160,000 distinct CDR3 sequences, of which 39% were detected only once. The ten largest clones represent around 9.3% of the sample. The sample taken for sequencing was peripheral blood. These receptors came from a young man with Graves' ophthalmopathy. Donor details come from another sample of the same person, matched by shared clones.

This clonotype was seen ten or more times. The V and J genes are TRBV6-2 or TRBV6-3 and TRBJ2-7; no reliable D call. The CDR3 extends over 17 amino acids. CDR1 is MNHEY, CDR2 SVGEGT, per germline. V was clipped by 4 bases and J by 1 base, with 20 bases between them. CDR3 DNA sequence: TGTGCCAGCAGTTCTCCCCAGTCGGCCGGGCGGTCCTACGAGCAGTACTTC. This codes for CASSSPQSAGRSYEQYF.

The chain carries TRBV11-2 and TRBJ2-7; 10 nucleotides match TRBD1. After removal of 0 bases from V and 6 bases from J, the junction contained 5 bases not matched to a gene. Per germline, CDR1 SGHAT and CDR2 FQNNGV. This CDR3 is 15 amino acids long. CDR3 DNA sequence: TGTGCCAGCAGCTTAGATAGGACAGGGGGTGTCGAGCAGTACTTC. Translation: CASSLDRTGGVEQYF. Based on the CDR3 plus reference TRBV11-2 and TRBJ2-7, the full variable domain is EAGVAQSPRYKIIEKRQSVAFWCNPISGHATLYWYQQILGQGPKLLIQFQNNGVVDDSQLPKDRFSAERLKGVDSTLKIQPAKLEDSAVYLCASSLDRTGGVEQYFGPGTRLTVT.

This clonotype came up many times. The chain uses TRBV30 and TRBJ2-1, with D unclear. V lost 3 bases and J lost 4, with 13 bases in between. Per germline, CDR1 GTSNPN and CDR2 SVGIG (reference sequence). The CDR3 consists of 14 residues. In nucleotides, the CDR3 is TGTGCCTGGAGCACCGCTTCGGGTTACAATGAGCAGTTCTTC. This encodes CAWSTASGYNEQFF.

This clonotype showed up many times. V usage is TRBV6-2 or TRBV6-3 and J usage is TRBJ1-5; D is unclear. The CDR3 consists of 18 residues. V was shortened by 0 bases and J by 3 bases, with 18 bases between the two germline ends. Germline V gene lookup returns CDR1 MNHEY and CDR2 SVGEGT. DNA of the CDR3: TGTGCCAGCAGTTACTCGATGATGGGGAGAATAGACAATCAGCCCCAGCATTTT. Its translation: CASSYSMMGRIDNQPQHF.

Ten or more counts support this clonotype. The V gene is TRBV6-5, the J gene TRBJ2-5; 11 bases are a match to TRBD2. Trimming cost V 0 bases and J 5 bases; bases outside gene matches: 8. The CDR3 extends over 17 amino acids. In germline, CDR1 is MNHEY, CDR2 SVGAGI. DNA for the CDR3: TGTGCCAGCAGTTACTCGACGACTAGCGGGATAAGGGAGACCCAGTACTTC. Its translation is CASSYSTTSGIRETQYF.

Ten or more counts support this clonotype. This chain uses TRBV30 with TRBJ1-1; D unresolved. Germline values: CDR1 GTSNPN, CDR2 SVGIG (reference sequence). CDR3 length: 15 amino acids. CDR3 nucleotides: TGTGCACACGAGTCACGATGGACGCAGAACACTGAAGCTTTCTTT. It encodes CAHESRWTQNTEAFF.

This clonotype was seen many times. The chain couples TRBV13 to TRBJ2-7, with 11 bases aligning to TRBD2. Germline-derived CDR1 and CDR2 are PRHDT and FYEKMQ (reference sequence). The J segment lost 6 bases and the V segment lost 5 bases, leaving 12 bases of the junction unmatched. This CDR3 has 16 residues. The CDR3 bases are TGTGCCAGCAGCCCCGTCGTAGCGGGAGGGCCGGGCGAGCAGTACTTC. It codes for CASSPVVAGGPGEQYF.

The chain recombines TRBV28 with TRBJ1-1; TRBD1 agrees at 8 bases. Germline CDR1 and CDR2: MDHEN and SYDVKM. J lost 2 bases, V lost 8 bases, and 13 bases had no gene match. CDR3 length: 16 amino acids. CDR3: CASVVLQGVLNTEAFF. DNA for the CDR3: TGTGCCAGCGTAGTCCTACAGGGGGTATTAAACACTGAAGCTTTCTTT.

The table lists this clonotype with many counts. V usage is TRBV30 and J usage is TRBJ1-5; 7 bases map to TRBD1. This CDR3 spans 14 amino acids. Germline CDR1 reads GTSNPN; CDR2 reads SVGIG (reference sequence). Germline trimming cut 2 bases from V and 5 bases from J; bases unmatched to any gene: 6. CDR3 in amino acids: CAWSFSQGDQPQHF. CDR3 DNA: TGTGCCTGGAGTTTCAGTCAGGGGGATCAGCCCCAGCATTTT.

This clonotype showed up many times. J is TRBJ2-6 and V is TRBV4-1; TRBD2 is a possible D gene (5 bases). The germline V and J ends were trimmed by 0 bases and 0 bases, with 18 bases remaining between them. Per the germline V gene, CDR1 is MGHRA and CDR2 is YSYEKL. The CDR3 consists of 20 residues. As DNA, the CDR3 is TGCGCCAGCAGCCAAGATCTAAGGGAGCGGAGCCTCTCTGGGGCCAACGTCCTGACTTTC. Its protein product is CASSQDLRERSLSGANVLTF.

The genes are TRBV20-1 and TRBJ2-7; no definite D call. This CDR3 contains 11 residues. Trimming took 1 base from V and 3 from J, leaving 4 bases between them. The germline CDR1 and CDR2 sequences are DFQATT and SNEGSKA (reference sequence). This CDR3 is CSARGGYEQYF. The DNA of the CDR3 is TGCAGTGCTAGAGGGGGCTACGAGCAGTACTTC.

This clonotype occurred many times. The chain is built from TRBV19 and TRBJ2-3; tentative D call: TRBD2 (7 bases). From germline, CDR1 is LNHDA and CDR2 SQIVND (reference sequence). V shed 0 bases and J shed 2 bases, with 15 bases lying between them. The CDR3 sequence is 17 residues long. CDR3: CASSIDGGGASTDTQYF. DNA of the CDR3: TGTGCCAGTAGTATAGATGGGGGGGGCGCTTCCACAGATACGCAGTATTTT.

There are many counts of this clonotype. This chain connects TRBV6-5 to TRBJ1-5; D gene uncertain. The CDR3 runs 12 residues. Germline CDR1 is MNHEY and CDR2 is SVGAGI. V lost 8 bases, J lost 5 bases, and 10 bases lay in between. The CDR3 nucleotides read TGTGCCAGCTCGACGGACGATCAGCCCCAGCATTTT. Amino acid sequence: CASSTDDQPQHF.

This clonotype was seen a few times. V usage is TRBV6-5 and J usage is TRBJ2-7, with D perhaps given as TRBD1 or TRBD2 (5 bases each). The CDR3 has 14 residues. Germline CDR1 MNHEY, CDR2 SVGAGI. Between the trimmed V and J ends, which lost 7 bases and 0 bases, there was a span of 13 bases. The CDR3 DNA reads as TGTGCCAGCAATACGAGGGGCAGCTCCTACGAGCAGTACTTC. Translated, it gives CASNTRGSSYEQYF.

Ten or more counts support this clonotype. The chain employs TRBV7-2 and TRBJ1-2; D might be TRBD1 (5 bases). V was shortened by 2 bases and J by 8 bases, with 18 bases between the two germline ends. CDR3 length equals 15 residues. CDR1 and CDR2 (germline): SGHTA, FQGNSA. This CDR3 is CASSLNVGGSGGYTF. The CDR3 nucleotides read TGTGCCAGCAGCTTAAACGTTGGGGGAAGTGGAGGCTACACCTTC.

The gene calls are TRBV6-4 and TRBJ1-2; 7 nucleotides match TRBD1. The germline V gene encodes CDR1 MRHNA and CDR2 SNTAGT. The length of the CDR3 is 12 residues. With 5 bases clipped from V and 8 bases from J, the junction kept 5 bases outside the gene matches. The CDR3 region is CASSKQGYGYTF. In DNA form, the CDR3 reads TGTGCCAGCAGTAAACAGGGGTACGGCTACACCTTC.

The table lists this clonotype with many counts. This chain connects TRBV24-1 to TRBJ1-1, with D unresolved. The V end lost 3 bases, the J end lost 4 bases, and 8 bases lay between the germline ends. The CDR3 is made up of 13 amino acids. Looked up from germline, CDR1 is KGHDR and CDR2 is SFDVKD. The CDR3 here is CATSDVGGTEAFF. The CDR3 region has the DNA TGTGCCACCAGTGATGTAGGAGGCACTGAAGCTTTCTTT.

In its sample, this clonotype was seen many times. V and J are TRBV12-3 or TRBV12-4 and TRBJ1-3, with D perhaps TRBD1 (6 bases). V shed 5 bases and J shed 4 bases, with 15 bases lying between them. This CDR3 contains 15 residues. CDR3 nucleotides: TGTGCCAGCAGTGATCGGGGGGCGCGAGGAAACACCATATATTTT. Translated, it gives CASSDRGARGNTIYF.

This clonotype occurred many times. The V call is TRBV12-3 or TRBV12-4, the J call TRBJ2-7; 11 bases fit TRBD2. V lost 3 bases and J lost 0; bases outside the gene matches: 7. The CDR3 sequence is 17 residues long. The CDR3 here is CASSLGGLAEGSYEQYF. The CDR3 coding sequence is TGTGCCAGCAGTTTGGGGGGACTAGCGGAGGGCTCCTACGAGCAGTACTTC.

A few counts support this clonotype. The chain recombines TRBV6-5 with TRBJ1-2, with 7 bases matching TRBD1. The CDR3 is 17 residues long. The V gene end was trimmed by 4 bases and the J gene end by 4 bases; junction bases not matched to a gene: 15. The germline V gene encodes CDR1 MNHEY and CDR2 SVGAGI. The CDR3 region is CASSSSIRDRVFYGYTF. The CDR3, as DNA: TGTGCCAGCAGTTCGTCGATCCGGGACAGAGTTTTCTATGGCTACACCTTC.

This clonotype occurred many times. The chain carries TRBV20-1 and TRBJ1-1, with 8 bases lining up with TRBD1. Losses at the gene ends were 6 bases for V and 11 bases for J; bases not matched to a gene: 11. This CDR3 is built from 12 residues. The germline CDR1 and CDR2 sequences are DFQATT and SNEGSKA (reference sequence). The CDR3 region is CSARRQGYSAFF. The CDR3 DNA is TGCAGTGCCCGTCGACAGGGGTATAGCGCTTTCTTT.